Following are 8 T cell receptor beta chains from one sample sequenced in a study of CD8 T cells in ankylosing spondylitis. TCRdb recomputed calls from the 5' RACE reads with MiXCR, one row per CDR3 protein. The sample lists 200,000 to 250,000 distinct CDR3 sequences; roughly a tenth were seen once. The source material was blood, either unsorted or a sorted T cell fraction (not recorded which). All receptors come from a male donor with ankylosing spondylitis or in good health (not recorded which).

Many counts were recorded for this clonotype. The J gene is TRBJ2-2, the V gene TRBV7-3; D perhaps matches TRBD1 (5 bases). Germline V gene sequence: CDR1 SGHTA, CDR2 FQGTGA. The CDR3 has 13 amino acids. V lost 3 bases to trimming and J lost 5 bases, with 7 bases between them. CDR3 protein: CASSFRQTGELFF. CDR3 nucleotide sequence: TGTGCCAGCAGCTTCCGACAGACCGGGGAGCTGTTTTTT.

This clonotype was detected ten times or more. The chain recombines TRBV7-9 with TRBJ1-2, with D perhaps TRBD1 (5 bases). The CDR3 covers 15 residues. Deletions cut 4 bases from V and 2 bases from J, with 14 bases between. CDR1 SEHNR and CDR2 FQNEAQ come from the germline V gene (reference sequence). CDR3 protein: CASSSWGEENYGYTF. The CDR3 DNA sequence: TGTGCCAGCAGCTCATGGGGGGAGGAGAACTATGGCTACACCTTC.

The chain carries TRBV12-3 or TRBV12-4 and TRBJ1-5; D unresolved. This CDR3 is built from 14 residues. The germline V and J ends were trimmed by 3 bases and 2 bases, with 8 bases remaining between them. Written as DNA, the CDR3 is TGTGCCAGCAGTTTTTACACCGGCAATCAGCCCCAGCATTTT. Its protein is CASSFYTGNQPQHF.

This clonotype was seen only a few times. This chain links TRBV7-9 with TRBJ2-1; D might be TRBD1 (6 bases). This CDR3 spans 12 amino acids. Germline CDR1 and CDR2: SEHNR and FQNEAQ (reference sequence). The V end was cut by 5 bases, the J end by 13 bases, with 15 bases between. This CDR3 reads CASSLRQDPQFF. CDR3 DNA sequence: TGTGCCAGCAGCCTCCGACAGGACCCCCAGTTCTTC.

The CDR3 region is CSVAGQGGQETQYF. CDR3 in DNA: TGCAGCGTCGCGGGACAGGGGGGGCAAGAGACCCAGTACTTC. The genes are TRBV29-1 and TRBJ2-5; 11 bases line up with TRBD1. CDR1 and CDR2 (germline): SQVTM, ANQGSEA. J was trimmed by 2 bases and V by 6 bases; bases with no gene match: 5. The CDR3 sequence is 14 residues long.

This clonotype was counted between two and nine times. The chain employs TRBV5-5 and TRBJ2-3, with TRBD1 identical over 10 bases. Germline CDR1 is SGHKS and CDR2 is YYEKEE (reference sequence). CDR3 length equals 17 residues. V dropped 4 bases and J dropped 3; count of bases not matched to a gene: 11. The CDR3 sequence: CASSPDRGIIRTDTQYF. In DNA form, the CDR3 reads TGTGCCAGCAGCCCGGACAGGGGGATTATCCGTACAGATACGCAGTATTTT.

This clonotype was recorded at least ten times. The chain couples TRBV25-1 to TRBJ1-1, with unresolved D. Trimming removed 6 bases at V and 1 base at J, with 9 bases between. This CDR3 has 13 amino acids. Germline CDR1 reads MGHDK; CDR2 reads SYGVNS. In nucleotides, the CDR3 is TGTGCCAGCAGCCTACAGCCGAACACTGAAGCTTTCTTT. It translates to CASSLQPNTEAFF.

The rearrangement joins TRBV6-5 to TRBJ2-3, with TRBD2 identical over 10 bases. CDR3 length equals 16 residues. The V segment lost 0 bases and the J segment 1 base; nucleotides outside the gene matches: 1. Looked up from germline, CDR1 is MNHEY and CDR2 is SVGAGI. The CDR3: CASSYSLAGGTDTQYF. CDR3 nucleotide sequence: TGTGCCAGCAGTTACTCCCTAGCGGGAGGCACAGATACGCAGTATTTT.